The sequence of this T cell receptor beta chain was determined in a study of T cells after yellow fever vaccination. The CDR3 sequence is 13 residues long. Trimming shortened V by 3 bases and J by 6 bases, and 11 bases separated the two germline ends. TCRdb itself ran the 5' RACE reads through MiXCR, one entry per CDR3 protein. This sample carries fewer than 350,000 distinct CDR3 sequences, around 4.5% of them seen once, and the ten largest clones take just under 20%. Findings and caveats of the study: Booster samples showed a return of most primary-vaccination clones (around 96% CD4, 85% to 90% CD8).

This clonotype has a handful of counts. Its target is not known. This sequence joins TRBV12-3 or TRBV12-4 and TRBJ1-2; D unresolved. The sequences come from PBMCs, collected 15 days after the yellow fever booster vaccination. The origin of this receptor is a man younger than 30 who received the YFV17D yellow fever vaccine. The CDR3 DNA reads as TGTGCCAGCAGTTTCGCGGGCGCGGATGGCTACACCTTC. It encodes CASSFAGADGYTF.